This TCR beta chain was retrieved from a study of identical twins. This CDR3 has 15 residues. Germline values: CDR1 MNHEY, CDR2 SMNVEV (reference sequence). V shed 6 bases and J shed 3 bases, with 14 bases lying between them. Unique molecular identifiers were in the cDNA, with template-switch universal primer binding. TCRdb redid the calling of the 5' RACE reads with MiXCR, one entry per CDR3 protein. This table holds approximately 690,000 distinct CDR3 sequences, approximately 6% found once. Whole-study results and caveats: Conclusions leaned on cross-sectional statistical analysis and did not track the same donors over time. Zero-insertion analyses might be partly confounded by invariant T cells like MAIT and iNKT. Within beta out-of-frame sequences, the excess sharing observed between twins was weaker.

On this clonotype: The antigen remains unidentified.

The chain carries TRBV27 and TRBJ1-4, with D possibly TRBD1 on 6 matching bases. The receptor comes from a man between 18 and 35 years old in good health. Sequencing input: naive T cells sorted from blood. The CDR3 reads CASSITGGSNEKLFF. The CDR3 DNA sequence: TGTGCCAGCAGCATCACCGGGGGCTCTAATGAAAAACTGTTTTTT.